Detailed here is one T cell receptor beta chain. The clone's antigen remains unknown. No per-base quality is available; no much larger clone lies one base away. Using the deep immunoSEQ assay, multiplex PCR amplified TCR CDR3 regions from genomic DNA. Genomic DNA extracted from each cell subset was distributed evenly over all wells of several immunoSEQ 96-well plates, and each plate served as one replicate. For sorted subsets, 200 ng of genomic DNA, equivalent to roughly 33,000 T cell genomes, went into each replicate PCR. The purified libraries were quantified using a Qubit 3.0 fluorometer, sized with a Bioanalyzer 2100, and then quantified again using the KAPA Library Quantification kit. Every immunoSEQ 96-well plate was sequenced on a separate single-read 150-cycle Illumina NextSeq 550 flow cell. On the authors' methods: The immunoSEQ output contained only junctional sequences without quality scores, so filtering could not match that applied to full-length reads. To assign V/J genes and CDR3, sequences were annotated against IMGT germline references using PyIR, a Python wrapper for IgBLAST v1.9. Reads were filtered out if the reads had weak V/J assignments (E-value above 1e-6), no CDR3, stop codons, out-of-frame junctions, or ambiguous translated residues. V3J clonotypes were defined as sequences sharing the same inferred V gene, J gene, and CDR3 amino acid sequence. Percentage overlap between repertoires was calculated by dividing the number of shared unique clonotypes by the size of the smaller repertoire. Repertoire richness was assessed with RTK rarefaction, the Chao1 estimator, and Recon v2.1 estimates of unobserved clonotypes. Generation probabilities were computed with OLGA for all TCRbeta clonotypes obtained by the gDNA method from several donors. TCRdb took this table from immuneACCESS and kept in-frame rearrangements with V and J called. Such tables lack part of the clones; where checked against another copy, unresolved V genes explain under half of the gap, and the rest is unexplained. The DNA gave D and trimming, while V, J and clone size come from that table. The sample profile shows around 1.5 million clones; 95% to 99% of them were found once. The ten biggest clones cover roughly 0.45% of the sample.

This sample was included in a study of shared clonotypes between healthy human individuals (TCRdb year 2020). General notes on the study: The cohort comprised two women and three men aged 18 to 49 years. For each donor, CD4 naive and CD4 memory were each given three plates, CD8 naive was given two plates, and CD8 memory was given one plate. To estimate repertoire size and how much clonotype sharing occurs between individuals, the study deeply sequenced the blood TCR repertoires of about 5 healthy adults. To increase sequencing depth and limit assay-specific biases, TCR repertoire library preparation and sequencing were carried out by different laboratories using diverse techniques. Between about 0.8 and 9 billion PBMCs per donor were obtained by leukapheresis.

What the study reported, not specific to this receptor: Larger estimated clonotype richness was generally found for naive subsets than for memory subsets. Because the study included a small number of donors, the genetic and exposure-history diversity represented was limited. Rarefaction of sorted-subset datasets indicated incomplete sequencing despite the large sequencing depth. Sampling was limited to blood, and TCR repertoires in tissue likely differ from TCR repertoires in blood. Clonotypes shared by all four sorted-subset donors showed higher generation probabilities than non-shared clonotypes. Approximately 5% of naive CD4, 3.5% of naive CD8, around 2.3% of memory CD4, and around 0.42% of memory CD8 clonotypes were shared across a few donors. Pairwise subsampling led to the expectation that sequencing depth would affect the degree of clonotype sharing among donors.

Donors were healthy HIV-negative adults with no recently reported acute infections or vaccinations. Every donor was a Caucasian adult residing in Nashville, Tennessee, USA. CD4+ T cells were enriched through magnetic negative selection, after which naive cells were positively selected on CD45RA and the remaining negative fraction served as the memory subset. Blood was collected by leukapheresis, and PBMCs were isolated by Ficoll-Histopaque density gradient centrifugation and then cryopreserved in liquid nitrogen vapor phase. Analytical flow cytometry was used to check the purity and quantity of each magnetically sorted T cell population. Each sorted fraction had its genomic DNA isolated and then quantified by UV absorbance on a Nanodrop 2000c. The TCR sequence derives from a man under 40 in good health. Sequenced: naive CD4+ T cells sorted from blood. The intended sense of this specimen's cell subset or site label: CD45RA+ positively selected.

The DNA sequence is TGTGCCAGCAGCGCCAGGACAGGGCTGACTAGCGGGAGTGAGACCCAGTACTTC. This encodes CASSARTGLTSGSETQYF. The chain joins TRBV7-2 to TRBJ2-5; 12 junctional bases match TRBD2. Trimmed from V: 5 bases; trimmed from J: 5 bases; junction bases lacking a gene match: 15. CDR1 and CDR2, per the germline V gene, are SGHTA and FQGNSA. The cysteine opens and the phenylalanine closes a CDR3 of 18 amino acids. Here the CDR3 DNA is all that survives: 54 bases in frame from base 1.